These T cell receptor beta chains were read from a single sample in a study of shared clonotypes between healthy human individuals. Clones were sequenced by immunoSEQ multiplex PCR, and TCRdb holds only the in-frame ones, with some missing. This sample yields around 2,000,000 clones, of which about 94% are seen a single time; 0.85% to 1.3% belongs to the top ten. Source material: naive CD8+ T cells sorted from blood. The source is a man between 18 and 29 years old in good health. Each CDR3 is given with its conserved first and last residue. Each record gives: J gene, V gene, CDR3 protein.

j_call: TRBJ1-1
v_call: TRBV10-3
cdr3_aa: CAISENWVTEAFF

j_call: TRBJ2-3
v_call: TRBV27
cdr3_aa: CASSVGQGAATDTQYF

j_call: TRBJ2-4
v_call: TRBV19
cdr3_aa: CASSPGQGLAGVVNIQYF

j_call: TRBJ2-1
v_call: TRBV7-9
cdr3_aa: CASSLTSGRDLEQFF

j_call: TRBJ1-1
v_call: TRBV28
cdr3_aa: CASSLTGTDTEAFF

j_call: TRBJ1-2
v_call: TRBV4-1
cdr3_aa: CASSQYTGSYGYTF

j_call: TRBJ1-2
v_call: TRBV13
cdr3_aa: CASSSRGIGPGYTF

j_call: TRBJ2-7
v_call: TRBV5-4
cdr3_aa: CASTQSGQGVREQYF

j_call: TRBJ2-5
v_call: TRBV4-1
cdr3_aa: CASSPRRGVETQYF

j_call: TRBJ2-7
v_call: TRBV27
cdr3_aa: CASSLLGDEQYF

j_call: TRBJ2-5
v_call: TRBV6-1
cdr3_aa: CASSDRDRGQETQYF

j_call: TRBJ2-7
v_call: TRBV7-8
cdr3_aa: CASSDLGTGIYEQYF

j_call: TRBJ1-6
v_call: TRBV14
cdr3_aa: CASSLGVGFHNSPLHF

j_call: TRBJ1-6
v_call: TRBV7-2
cdr3_aa: CASSIGQGDISPLHF

j_call: TRBJ2-5
v_call: TRBV6-5
cdr3_aa: CASSYSGLGETQYF

j_call: TRBJ2-3
v_call: TRBV7-6
cdr3_aa: CASSSLAGGLTDTQYF

j_call: TRBJ2-3
v_call: TRBV27
cdr3_aa: CASSLSSDADTQYF

j_call: TRBJ2-7
v_call: TRBV6-6
cdr3_aa: CASSYSSSGSYEQYF

j_call: TRBJ2-1
v_call: TRBV27
cdr3_aa: CASSLSAAHYNEQFF

j_call: TRBJ2-2
v_call: TRBV27
cdr3_aa: CASSFLAGGPGELFF

j_call: TRBJ2-7
v_call: TRBV4-1
cdr3_aa: CASSRGIGADEQYF

j_call: TRBJ2-3
v_call: TRBV28
cdr3_aa: CASGTPGLDTQYF

j_call: TRBJ1-3
v_call: TRBV4-2
cdr3_aa: CASSQDRGSGNTIYF

j_call: TRBJ2-7
v_call: TRBV6-1
cdr3_aa: CASSNYEQYF

j_call: TRBJ2-2
v_call: TRBV7-2
cdr3_aa: CASSLGEAGTANGELFF

j_call: TRBJ2-3
v_call: TRBV6-1
cdr3_aa: CASRADTQYF

j_call: TRBJ2-7
v_call: TRBV2
cdr3_aa: CASSEAAGPYEQYF

j_call: TRBJ2-7
v_call: TRBV27
cdr3_aa: CASSFFPKTRPYEQYF

j_call: TRBJ2-1
v_call: TRBV21-1
cdr3_aa: CASNRPGTNEQFF

j_call: TRBJ2-7
v_call: TRBV28
cdr3_aa: CASSPDRGLARAQYF

j_call: TRBJ2-7
v_call: TRBV5-1
cdr3_aa: CASSLGPDYEQYF

j_call: TRBJ2-2
v_call: TRBV29-1
cdr3_aa: CSVGGQGTGELFF

j_call: TRBJ1-3
v_call: TRBV2
cdr3_aa: CASSRQVNSGNTIYF

j_call: TRBJ2-5
v_call: TRBV5-6
cdr3_aa: CACQRGETQYF

j_call: TRBJ2-7
v_call: TRBV4-1
cdr3_aa: CASSHGTGGNEQYF

j_call: TRBJ2-7
v_call: TRBV7-9
cdr3_aa: CASRSVRRQGEQYF

j_call: TRBJ2-3
v_call: TRBV4-1
cdr3_aa: CASSQVPEDTQYF

j_call: TRBJ2-5
v_call: TRBV9
cdr3_aa: CASSVALGISFQETQYF

j_call: TRBJ2-1
v_call: TRBV28
cdr3_aa: CASRGVYNEQFF

j_call: TRBJ2-7
v_call: TRBV11-3
cdr3_aa: CASSPGQGVGYEQYF

j_call: TRBJ2-7
v_call: TRBV18
cdr3_aa: CASSPGQGAYEQYF

j_call: TRBJ2-7
v_call: TRBV4-1
cdr3_aa: CASSQAVAGAPEQYF

j_call: TRBJ2-7
v_call: TRBV11-2
cdr3_aa: CASGSGYEQYF

j_call: TRBJ2-2
v_call: TRBV7-6
cdr3_aa: CASTPGGELFF

j_call: TRBJ2-2
v_call: TRBV7-6
cdr3_aa: CASSSRIQGFNTGELFF

j_call: TRBJ2-2
v_call: TRBV6-5
cdr3_aa: CASTGTGPTGELFF

j_call: TRBJ2-1
v_call: TRBV5-4
cdr3_aa: CASSSPPGLADEQFF

j_call: TRBJ1-1
v_call: TRBV27
cdr3_aa: CASSLGHPGGSTEAFF

j_call: TRBJ2-2
v_call: TRBV6-5
cdr3_aa: CASRGDRGNTGELFF

j_call: TRBJ1-1
v_call: TRBV6-5
cdr3_aa: CASSPDLNTEAFF

j_call: TRBJ1-1
v_call: TRBV30
cdr3_aa: CAWNQGRETEAFF

j_call: TRBJ2-7
v_call: TRBV4-1
cdr3_aa: CASSQDRWTSGAYEQYF

j_call: TRBJ2-7
v_call: TRBV11-2
cdr3_aa: CASSFFGGYEQYF

j_call: TRBJ2-7
v_call: TRBV7-8
cdr3_aa: CASSPWGTTYEQYF

j_call: TRBJ2-7
v_call: TRBV18
cdr3_aa: CASSPPSGTNSYEQYF

j_call: TRBJ1-1
v_call: TRBV7-9
cdr3_aa: CASSLYPIRGENTEAFF

j_call: TRBJ2-7
v_call: TRBV27
cdr3_aa: CASSFTGSYEQYF

j_call: TRBJ2-7
v_call: TRBV4-1
cdr3_aa: CASSQRGGITYEQYF

j_call: TRBJ1-1
v_call: TRBV7-9
cdr3_aa: CASSLGPDPEAFF